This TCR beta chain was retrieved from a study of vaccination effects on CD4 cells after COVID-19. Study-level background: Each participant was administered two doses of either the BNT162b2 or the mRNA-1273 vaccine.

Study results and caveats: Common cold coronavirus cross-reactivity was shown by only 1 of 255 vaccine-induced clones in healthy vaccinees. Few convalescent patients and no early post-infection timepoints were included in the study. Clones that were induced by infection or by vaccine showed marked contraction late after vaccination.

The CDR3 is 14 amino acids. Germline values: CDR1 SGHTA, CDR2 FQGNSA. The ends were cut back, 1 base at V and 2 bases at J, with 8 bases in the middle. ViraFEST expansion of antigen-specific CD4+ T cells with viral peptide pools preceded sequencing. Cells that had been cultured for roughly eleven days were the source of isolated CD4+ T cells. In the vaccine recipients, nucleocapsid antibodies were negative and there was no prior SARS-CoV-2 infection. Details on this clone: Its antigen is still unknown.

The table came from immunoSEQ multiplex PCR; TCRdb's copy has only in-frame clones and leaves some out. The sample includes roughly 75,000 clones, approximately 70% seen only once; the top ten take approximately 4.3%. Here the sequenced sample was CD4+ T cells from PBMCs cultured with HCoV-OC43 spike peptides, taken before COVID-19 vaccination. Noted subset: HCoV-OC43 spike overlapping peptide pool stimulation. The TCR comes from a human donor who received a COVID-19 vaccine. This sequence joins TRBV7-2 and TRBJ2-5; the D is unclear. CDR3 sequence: CASSLGRSQETQYF. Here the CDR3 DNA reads TGTGCCAGCAGCTTAGGAAGGTCTCAAGAGACCCAGTACTTC.